This paragraph reports one T cell receptor (beta chain). The CDR3 is 14 residues long. In germline, CDR1 is LGHNT, CDR2 FRNRAP. J was trimmed by 5 bases and V by 10 bases; bases with no gene match: 8. This sample stems from a study of blood T cell repertoires in COVID-19. Overall study: The study drew acute and convalescent COVID-19 samples from the United States, Italy and Spain. T cells, B-cell-depleted T cells, or PBMCs provided the cDNA or gDNA that served as material.

Original data processing: Amplification of reference gene primers was used by the study to estimate nucleated cell counts. Libraries were prepared by immunoSEQ multiplex PCR; TCRdb keeps only in-frame clonotypes and omits some of them. V and J calls and clone size follow that table, whereas D and trimming were derived from the DNA. The sample holds approximately 140,000 clones; roughly four fifths are singletons and the top ten take roughly 1.5%. The clonotype comes from a human donor in a cohort sampled during active COVID-19. Sequencing was performed on peripheral blood. The chain recombines TRBV12-5 with TRBJ2-3; TRBD2 agrees at 11 bases. The CDR3 loop reads CAISGRAGGDTQYF. The CDR3 DNA reads TGTGCTATTAGCGGGAGGGCCGGGGGAGATACGCAGTATTTT.